The 19 T cell receptor beta chains listed next were all sequenced from one sample in a study of radiotherapy plus CTLA-4 blockade in lung cancer. Sequencing used immunoSEQ multiplex PCR; TCRdb keeps in-frame clones, though not all of them. The sample holds tens of thousands of clones, roughly 70% seen once. The sequences come from peripheral blood, collected from a patient treated with radiotherapy plus ipilimumab. These receptors all come from a human donor with non-small cell lung cancer whose response to radiotherapy plus ipilimumab could not be evaluated.

The genes are TRBV7-8 and TRBJ2-1; D perhaps matches TRBD2 (5 bases). V was cut by 5 bases and J by 0 bases, with 26 bases left in between. The CDR3 runs to 20 residues. Looked up from germline, CDR1 is SGHVS and CDR2 is FQNEAQ. As DNA, the CDR3 is TGTGCCAGCAGCCAACTGGGGTACAGTCGGGGTAAAAGCTCCTACAATGAGCAGTTCTTC. This gives the protein CASSQLGYSRGKSSYNEQFF.

The chain is built from TRBV25-1 and TRBJ2-1; 10 nucleotides match TRBD2. After removal of 2 bases from V and 8 bases from J, the junction contained 3 bases not matched to a gene. From germline, CDR1 is MGHDK and CDR2 SYGVNS. CDR3 length equals 14 residues. CDR3 sequence: CASSESGRAHEQFF. CDR3 coding DNA: TGTGCCAGCAGTGAAAGCGGGAGGGCCCATGAGCAGTTCTTC.

This clone came up a few times. The chain uses TRBV6-5 and TRBJ2-7; 7 bases are a match to TRBD1. The CDR3 length is 14 residues. After removal of 2 bases from V and 4 bases from J, the junction contained 5 bases not matched to a gene. The germline V gene has CDR1 MNHEY and CDR2 SVGAGI. CDR3: CASSYERQGYEQYF. In DNA, the CDR3 is TGTGCCAGCAGTTACGAACGACAGGGTTACGAGCAGTACTTC.

This clone was observed a handful of times. V gene TRBV4-3 combines with J gene TRBJ2-3, with 7 nucleotides matching TRBD1. The CDR3 loop spans 17 amino acids. Per germline, CDR1 LGHNA and CDR2 YSLEER. J was trimmed by 2 bases and V by 4 bases; bases with no gene match: 12. The chain's CDR3 is CASSRRAGTEITDTQYF. The CDR3 DNA follows: TGCGCCAGCAGCCGCCGAGCCGGGACAGAGATCACAGATACGCAGTATTTT.

The V gene is TRBV5-4, the J gene TRBJ2-3; maybe TRBD2 (6 bases). Trimming took 2 bases from V and 3 from J, leaving 10 bases between them. The CDR3 totals 14 residues. Germline V gives CDR1 SGHNT, CDR2 YYREEE (reference sequence). This CDR3 is CASSFLARTDTQYF. The CDR3 nucleotides read TGTGCCAGCAGCTTTCTAGCGAGAACAGATACGCAGTATTTT. The variable domain in full, with the rest retrieved from reference TRBV5-4 and TRBJ2-3, is ETGVTQSPTHLIKTRGQQVTLRCSSQSGHNTVSWYQQALGQGPQFIFQYYREEENGRGNFPPRFSGLQFPNYSSELNVNALELDDSALYLCASSFLARTDTQYFGPGTRLTVL.

J is TRBJ2-1 and V is TRBV5-1, with D possibly matching TRBD1 (5 bases). Trimming stripped 6 bases from V and 3 bases from J, with 10 bases between. This CDR3 contains 13 residues. Germline loops: CDR1 SGHRS, CDR2 YFSETQ. The CDR3: CASTLGDYNEQFF. In DNA, the CDR3 is TGCGCCAGCACCCTAGGGGACTACAATGAGCAGTTCTTC.

This chain connects TRBV9 to TRBJ2-1, with 7 bases identical to TRBD2. Germline CDR1 and CDR2: SGDLS and YYNGEE. V lost 1 base, J lost 8 bases, and 12 bases stayed unmatched. There are 16 residues in the CDR3. The CDR3 bases are TGTGCCAGCAGCGTAAATCGGGACTATAGGAGCGATGAGCAGTTCTTC. Translated: CASSVNRDYRSDEQFF.

The chain combines TRBV10-3 with TRBJ2-5; 15 nucleotides align to TRBD2. The ends lost 2 bases at V and 4 bases at J; junction bases unmatched: 8. CDR3 length: 18 residues. CDR1 and CDR2 from the germline V gene are ENHRY and SYGVKD. CDR3 protein: CAISEDGLAGGPRETQYF. In DNA form, the CDR3 reads TGTGCCATCAGTGAGGACGGACTAGCGGGAGGGCCGCGAGAGACCCAGTACTTC.

This clone occurred a few times. J is TRBJ2-3 and V is TRBV14; D is perhaps TRBD1 (6 bases). V was clipped by 4 bases and J by 3 bases, with 17 bases between them. The CDR3 runs 16 residues. Germline CDR1 SGHDN, CDR2 FVKESK. DNA of the CDR3: TGTGCCAGCAGCCTTTATGCAGGGGTCTTGACAGATACGCAGTATTTT. Translating gives CASSLYAGVLTDTQYF.

This rearrangement joins TRBV10-1 to TRBJ2-7; 9 positions match TRBD1. Germline assignment: CDR1 WNHNN and CDR2 SYGVQD (reference sequence). Trimming cost V 5 bases and J 3 bases; bases outside gene matches: 5. CDR3 size: 14 residues. The CDR3: CASSWDREYYEQYF. In nucleotides, the CDR3 is TGCGCCAGCAGTTGGGACAGGGAGTACTACGAGCAGTACTTC.

V gene TRBV30 combines with J gene TRBJ2-7; a weak D match, TRBD2 (5 bases). The CDR3 is 14 amino acids. CDR1 GTSNPN and CDR2 SVGIG come from the germline V gene (reference sequence). Between the trimmed V and J ends, which lost 4 bases and 5 bases, there was a span of 18 bases. Here the CDR3 reads CAWTPRGSPDEQYF. The DNA for the CDR3 is TGTGCCTGGACTCCTAGAGGGAGCCCCGACGAGCAGTACTTC.

The CDR3, as DNA: TGTGCCAGCAGCAGGCGGGCCCCGGGACAGGGGAACACTGAAGCTTTCTTT. Protein: CASSRRAPGQGNTEAFF. The chain is built from TRBV21-1 and TRBJ1-1; the D call in the table, TRBD1, was not verified against the DNA. TRBV21-1 constitutes a pseudogene. This CDR3 is 17 amino acids long.

The sample holds a few counts of this clone. The chain uses TRBV14 and TRBJ2-1; D possibly corresponds to TRBD2 (6 bases). Deletions cut 0 bases from V and 7 bases from J, with 10 bases between. The CDR3 length is 14 residues. Germline V gene lookup returns CDR1 SGHDN and CDR2 FVKESK. This CDR3 reads CASSQDILANEQFF. The DNA of the CDR3 is TGTGCCAGCAGCCAAGATATCCTAGCGAATGAGCAGTTCTTC.

The J gene is TRBJ2-1, the V gene TRBV18; TRBD2 is a possible D gene (5 bases). The CDR3 is 15 amino acids. V was shortened by 8 bases and J by 0 bases, with 14 bases between the two germline ends. Germline CDR1 and CDR2: KGHSH and LQKENI. The DNA for the CDR3 is TGTGCCAGCCCGCCCTCTGGGAGCTCCTACAATGAGCAGTTCTTC. Translated, it gives CASPPSGSSYNEQFF.

Concerning this clone: The junction shows a germline mismatch at one end, possibly a read error. The chain employs TRBV29-1 and TRBJ1-2, with D possibly being TRBD1 (5 bases). Germline CDR1 SQVTM, CDR2 ANQGSEA. The CDR3 is 14 residues long. The CDR3 is CSVARPGVNCGYTF. CDR3 nucleotide sequence: TGCAGCGTTGCCAGGCCGGGGGTGAACTGTGGCTACACCTTC.

The chain employs TRBV15 and TRBJ1-2, with a tentative D call TRBD1 (5 bases). The CDR3 has 15 residues. V was shortened by 5 bases and J by 4 bases, with 17 bases between the two germline ends. Germline loops: CDR1 LNHNV, CDR2 YYDKDF (reference sequence). CDR3 protein: CATSDRSGVTYGYTF. Here the CDR3 DNA reads TGTGCCACCAGCGACCGCTCGGGGGTTACCTATGGCTACACCTTC.

This clone was seen only a few times. The J gene is TRBJ2-5, the V gene TRBV18; TRBD2 agrees at 9 bases. Germline CDR1 KGHSH, CDR2 LQKENI. This CDR3 spans 15 amino acids. V lost 1 base, J lost 5 bases, and 5 bases stayed unmatched. The CDR3 DNA reads TGTGCCAGCTCACCACTAGCGGGAGTTAGGGAGACCCAGTACTTC. It yields the protein CASSPLAGVRETQYF.

The chain recombines TRBV5-1 with TRBJ2-3; 7 bases match TRBD2. This CDR3 contains 15 residues. V gave up 0 bases and J gave up 2 bases; unmatched junction bases: 3. CDR1 is SGHRS and CDR2 is YFSETQ in the germline V gene. The CDR3 here is CASSLVGRVTDTQYF. DNA of the CDR3: TGCGCCAGCAGCTTGGTAGGGAGGGTCACAGATACGCAGTATTTT.

The chain recombines TRBV5-1 with TRBJ2-3, with 7 bases matching TRBD2. The CDR3 totals 14 residues. Per the germline V gene, CDR1 is SGHRS and CDR2 is YFSETQ. Trimming cost V 6 bases and J 5 bases; bases outside gene matches: 9. CDR3 DNA: TGCGCCAGCACCCAGGGAGGGGTGAGAGATACGCAGTATTTT. Protein: CASTQGGVRDTQYF. Supplemented by reference TRBV5-1 and TRBJ2-3, the full variable domain reads KAGVTQTPRYLIKTRGQQVTLSCSPISGHRSVSWYQQTPGQGLQFLFEYFSETQRNKGNFPGRFSGRQFSNSRSEMNVSTLELGDSALYLCASTQGGVRDTQYFGPGTRLTVL.